This TCR beta chain was recovered during a study of T cell repertoires in cytomegalovirus infection. Notes on the study in general: Cumulative public TCR beta family frequency identified CMV carriers with the relevant HLA. CMV-specific TCR beta clonotypes restricted by HLA-C were the ones dominating the ex vivo response.

MiXCR, run by TCRdb on the reads, gives a single entry per CDR3 protein. Counted here are hundreds of thousands of distinct CDR3 sequences, 42% occurring once; the ten biggest clones make up roughly two fifths. The CDR3 has 14 amino acids. The ends were cut back, 5 bases at V and 5 bases at J, with 13 bases in the middle. About this clonotype: Its matching antigen is unknown.

The origin of this receptor is a human donor in good health (CMV status not recorded). Some clones in this sample may be carry-over from other donors' samples. The sequenced sample was cultured PBMCs, obtained from culture after CMV antigen stimulation. This chain links TRBV12-3 or TRBV12-4 with TRBJ1-5, with D possibly matching TRBD1 (6 bases). The CDR3 protein is CASSLGTSDQPQHF. The CDR3, as DNA: TGTGCCAGCAGTCTTGGGACATCAGATCAGCCCCAGCATTTT.